The TCR beta chain described here comes from a study of T cells in Graves' hyperthyroidism and ophthalmopathy. Authors of the study amplified TCR beta CDR3 regions from RNA transcripts. Using the HTBI primer set, a first-round RT-PCR was run on the TCR CDR3. TCRdb reprocessed the multiplex PCR reads via MiXCR and lists one record per CDR3 protein. This table has under 700,000 distinct CDR3 sequences, over 15% appearing once. This clonotype was counted between two and nine times. V was pared by 9 bases and J by 4 bases, with 15 bases between. The germline V gene has CDR1 MDHEN and CDR2 SYDVKM. The CDR3 sequence is 13 residues long.

This receptor was obtained from a young woman with Graves' hyperthyroidism. Sequencing was performed on blood. The chain joins TRBV28 to TRBJ1-2; a possible D gene is TRBD1 (6 bases). CDR3 region: CASRTTGTYGYTF. CDR3 bases: TGTGCCAGTCGGACCACAGGGACCTATGGCTACACCTTC.